This TCR beta chain appears in the sequencing data of a study of a mutant IDH1 vaccine in newly diagnosed glioma. Study context: Eight vaccine injections were given to patients in weeks 1, 3, 5, 7, 11, 15, 19 and 23.

The method was immunoSEQ multiplex PCR; TCRdb's version includes in-frame clones alone and lacks a portion of them. The sample has some 130,000 clones; around 80% are singletons. The V end lost 6 bases, the J end lost 4 bases, and 16 bases lay between the germline ends. This CDR3 is 15 amino acids long. Germline CDR1 LNHDA, CDR2 SQIVND (reference sequence). Time point in this sample: week 11, during vaccination. Each dose of the vaccine consisted of 300 ug of mutant IDH1 20-mer peptide, with topical imiquimod. Each donor presented with a new WHO grade 3 or 4 astrocytoma that tested IDH1-mutant and showed ATRX loss. Concerning this clone itself: The antigen is undetermined.

The source material was PBMCs, sampled from a glioma patient whose treatment included an IDH1 peptide vaccine. The clonotype originates from a man in his forties with glioma. This chain connects TRBV19 to TRBJ2-1, with unresolved D. The DNA for the CDR3 is TGTGCCAGTAGGGCCGAGCCGAGCCCATACAATGAGCAGTTCTTC. It specifies CASRAEPSPYNEQFF.